What follows describes a single TCR beta chain. Its antigen is unknown. This record belongs to a study of cytomegalovirus exposure and HLA in healthy donors. Study in general: The Caucasian-associated ancestry cluster contained about four fifths of the approximately 420 genotyped donors. Broader study findings: The HLA-A and HLA-B alleles of most subjects were reportedly predicted accurately from TCR beta sequences. A link between a missense DCLRE1C variant and TCR beta V- and J-gene trimming emerged from a later analysis.

The V gene end was trimmed by 5 bases and the J gene end by 5 bases; junction bases not matched to a gene: 6. Germline V gene data show CDR1 as SGHAT and CDR2 as FQNNGV. CDR3 size: 14 residues. PCR was performed using 60 Vbeta and 13 Jbeta primers. Profiled with immunoSEQ multiplex PCR; TCRdb holds only in-frame clones, not every one. Of under 200,000 clones listed, about 80% are singletons. The chain carries TRBV11-2 and TRBJ1-1, with 9 bases fitting TRBD1. This receptor was identified in a young man in good health and CMV-seronegative. The source material was PBMCs. CDR3 nucleotide sequence: TGTGCCAGCAGCCCGGACAGGGGACGGACTGAAGCTTTCTTT. This gives the protein CASSPDRGRTEAFF. Full variable domain (outside the CDR3, taken from reference TRBV11-2 and TRBJ1-1): EAGVAQSPRYKIIEKRQSVAFWCNPISGHATLYWYQQILGQGPKLLIQFQNNGVVDDSQLPKDRFSAERLKGVDSTLKIQPAKLEDSAVYLCASSPDRGRTEAFFGQGTRLTVV.